Following are 29 T cell receptor beta chains from one sample sequenced in a study of blood T cell repertoires in COVID-19. Method: immunoSEQ multiplex PCR; TCRdb's copy keeps in-frame clones and lacks some. The sample carries 150,000 to 200,000 clones, approximately 80% recorded once. Material: PBMCs or T cells enriched from blood (not recorded which). Every receptor here comes from a woman in her 50s who had recovered from COVID-19.

The J gene is TRBJ2-1, the V gene TRBV5-1, with TRBD2 matching over 7 bases. V lost 4 bases and J lost 5; bases outside the gene matches: 6. From germline, CDR1 is SGHRS and CDR2 YFSETQ. This CDR3 has 14 amino acids. Here the CDR3 DNA reads TGCGCCAGCAGCGAAGGACTAGTCAACAATGAGCAGTTCTTC. This gives the protein CASSEGLVNNEQFF.

The chain links TRBV5-5 to TRBJ1-1; D may be TRBD1 (5 bases). CDR3 length equals 16 residues. Germline V CDR1 and CDR2: SGHKS, YYEKEE (reference sequence). V was shortened by 2 bases and J by 4 bases, with 18 bases between the two germline ends. Here the CDR3 reads CASSFAQGGLSTEAFF. The CDR3 DNA reads as TGTGCCAGCAGCTTTGCCCAGGGCGGTCTGAGCACTGAAGCTTTCTTT.

The chain has TRBV30 and TRBJ1-5; possible D gene TRBD1, 6 bases. V was trimmed by 0 bases and J by 4 bases, leaving 13 bases between them. Germline CDR1 and CDR2: GTSNPN and SVGIG (reference sequence). The CDR3 has 15 residues. The CDR3 sequence is CAWSVGQPGNQPQHF. In DNA form, the CDR3 reads TGTGCCTGGAGTGTAGGACAGCCAGGGAATCAGCCCCAGCATTTT.

J is TRBJ2-7 and V is TRBV6-5; perhaps TRBD2 as D (5 bases). The CDR3 totals 13 residues. Germline V lookup: CDR1 MNHEY, CDR2 SVGAGI. V lost 2 bases to trimming and J lost 6 bases, with 11 bases between them. CDR3 sequence reads: CASSYEWRAEQYF. DNA of the CDR3: TGTGCCAGCAGTTACGAATGGCGGGCCGAGCAGTACTTC.

This clone was picked up one time. The chain combines TRBV5-1 with TRBJ1-5; possible D gene TRBD1, 6 bases. Deletions cut 1 base from V and 3 bases from J, with 11 bases between. The CDR3 length is 15 residues. Germline V gives CDR1 SGHRS, CDR2 YFSETQ. The CDR3 sequence: CASSLLGGTNQPQHF. The CDR3 nucleotides read TGCGCCAGCAGCTTGTTAGGGGGTACCAATCAGCCCCAGCATTTT. The variable domain in full, with the rest retrieved from reference TRBV5-1 and TRBJ1-5, is KAGVTQTPRYLIKTRGQQVTLSCSPISGHRSVSWYQQTPGQGLQFLFEYFSETQRNKGNFPGRFSGRQFSNSRSEMNVSTLELGDSALYLCASSLLGGTNQPQHFGDGTRLSIL.

The J gene is TRBJ2-2, the V gene TRBV19; 7 bases map to TRBD1. Germline CDR1 is LNHDA and CDR2 is SQIVND (reference sequence). The CDR3 sequence is 15 residues long. Unmatched junction bases numbered 8, after V lost 5 bases and J lost 5 bases. CDR3 in amino acids: CASSVDRVQTGELFF. CDR3 DNA sequence: TGTGCCAGTAGTGTCGACAGGGTACAGACCGGGGAGCTGTTTTTT.

The chain uses TRBV5-1 and TRBJ2-7, with 7 bases lining up with TRBD1. The ends lost 0 bases at V and 3 bases at J; junction bases unmatched: 6. The CDR3 spans 15 residues. In germline, CDR1 is SGHRS, CDR2 YFSETQ. CDR3 amino acids: CASSLVTGANYEQYF. The CDR3 DNA is TGCGCCAGCAGCTTGGTCACAGGGGCGAACTACGAGCAGTACTTC.

The rearrangement uses TRBV27 and TRBJ2-3, with D unclear. This CDR3 is built from 12 residues. Deletions cut 3 bases from V and 4 bases from J, with 5 bases between. Germline V lookup: CDR1 MNHEY, CDR2 SMNVEV (reference sequence). The chain's CDR3 is CASSFVADTQYF. CDR3 bases: TGTGCCAGCAGTTTTGTAGCAGATACGCAGTATTTT.

The chain carries TRBV18 and TRBJ2-3; the D gene is possibly TRBD2 (5 bases). V lost 2 bases to trimming and J lost 0 bases, with 12 bases between them. Germline assignment: CDR1 KGHSH and CDR2 LQKENI. The CDR3 is made up of 16 amino acids. CDR3 amino acids: CASSPYRGRSTDTQYF. The CDR3 bases are TGTGCCAGCTCACCATATCGAGGGCGTAGCACAGATACGCAGTATTTT.

The rearrangement uses TRBV27 and TRBJ2-2; 7 nucleotides match TRBD2. J lost 1 base, V lost 1 base, and 3 bases had no gene match. The CDR3 is 16 residues long. Looked up from germline, CDR1 is MNHEY and CDR2 is SMNVEV (reference sequence). The CDR3 nucleotides are TGTGCCAGCAGTTTATGGGCTAGCGGGAACACCGGGGAGCTGTTTTTT. This gives the protein CASSLWASGNTGELFF.

The J gene is TRBJ1-2, the V gene TRBV19; unclear D gene. The ends were cut back, 5 bases at V and 6 bases at J, with 10 bases in the middle. Germline assignment: CDR1 LNHDA and CDR2 SQIVND (reference sequence). This CDR3 is built from 12 residues. Here the CDR3 reads CASSPGVHGYTF. In DNA form, the CDR3 reads TGTGCCAGTAGTCCCGGAGTCCATGGCTACACCTTC.

The V and J genes are TRBV7-9 and TRBJ1-5; no clear D. V was pared by 5 bases and J by 5 bases, with 13 bases between. The CDR3 loop spans 14 amino acids. From germline, CDR1 is SEHNR and CDR2 FQNEAQ (reference sequence). This CDR3 is CASSPQVTDQPQHF. The CDR3 bases are TGTGCCAGCAGCCCTCAGGTTACGGATCAGCCCCAGCATTTT.

The V call is TRBV28, the J call TRBJ1-1; 8 nucleotides match TRBD1. The CDR3 sequence is 14 residues long. V trimming: 5 bases; J trimming: 1 base; junction bases outside the gene matches: 3. Germline V CDR1 and CDR2: MDHEN, SYDVKM. Here the CDR3 reads CASSLDRGNTEAFF. Written as DNA, the CDR3 is TGTGCCAGCAGTCTCGACAGGGGGAACACTGAAGCTTTCTTT.

The V and J genes are TRBV4-3 and TRBJ2-1; D uncertain. V was cut by 0 bases and J by 3 bases, with 6 bases left in between. Germline V gene data show CDR1 as LGHNA and CDR2 as YSLEER. This CDR3 spans 14 amino acids. For the CDR3, the DNA is TGCGCCAGCAGCCAAGAGGCTAGCTACAATGAGCAGTTCTTC. It is translated as CASSQEASYNEQFF.

The chain combines TRBV5-1 with TRBJ1-3; 10 positions agree with TRBD1. Germline V lookup: CDR1 SGHRS, CDR2 YFSETQ. The CDR3 is made up of 15 amino acids. Unmatched junction bases numbered 4, after V lost 4 bases and J lost 3 bases. Here the CDR3 reads CASSARTGGGNTIYF. The DNA for the CDR3 is TGCGCCAGCAGCGCCCGGACAGGGGGTGGAAACACCATATATTTT.

The genes are TRBV6-5 and TRBJ2-7; 10 bases match TRBD1. Germline CDR1 MNHEY, CDR2 SVGAGI. The J segment lost 6 bases and the V segment lost 8 bases, leaving 13 bases of the junction unmatched. The CDR3 is 15 residues long. CDR3: CASLQGGQGIGEQYF. The CDR3 DNA reads TGTGCCAGCCTCCAAGGGGGACAGGGGATCGGCGAGCAGTACTTC.

The J gene is TRBJ1-2, the V gene TRBV24-1; D uncertain. Per germline, CDR1 KGHDR and CDR2 SFDVKD. The CDR3 spans 13 residues. V lost 1 base and J 5 bases, leaving 7 bases between the germline ends. In DNA form, the CDR3 reads TGTGCCACCAGTGATTTTCGGGATTATGGCTACACCTTC. Its protein product is CATSDFRDYGYTF.

The rearrangement uses TRBV5-1 and TRBJ2-5, with 8 bases aligning to TRBD2. Germline CDR1 SGHRS, CDR2 YFSETQ. The V gene end was trimmed by 0 bases and the J gene end by 5 bases; junction bases not matched to a gene: 3. The CDR3 has 14 residues. The CDR3 DNA follows: TGCGCCAGCAGCTTGGGATCTAGCGGGGAGACCCAGTACTTC. Its protein is CASSLGSSGETQYF.

The chain employs TRBV5-6 and TRBJ2-7; 13 bases agree with TRBD2. The CDR3 loop spans 16 amino acids. Per germline, CDR1 SGHDT and CDR2 YYEEEE. Unmatched junction bases numbered 6, after V lost 0 bases and J lost 6 bases. CDR3 nucleotides: TGTGCCAGCAGCTTGGCCGGACTAGCGGGAGACCGCGAGCAGTACTTC. It translates to CASSLAGLAGDREQYF.

The V call is TRBV7-3, the J call TRBJ2-1; D might be TRBD1 (6 bases). Germline CDR1 and CDR2: SGHTA and FQGTGA. The CDR3 has 15 amino acids. V dropped 5 bases and J dropped 4 bases, with 15 bases sitting between them. CDR3 sequence: CASSPMQGPYNEQFF. Here the CDR3 DNA reads TGTGCCAGCAGCCCTATGCAGGGGCCGTACAATGAGCAGTTCTTC.

The rearrangement links TRBV6-6 to TRBJ1-5, with D tentatively TRBD1 (5 bases). This CDR3 is 16 amino acids long. Germline V gene data show CDR1 as MNHNY and CDR2 as SVGAGI (reference sequence). The V end lost 5 bases, the J end lost 4 bases, and 18 bases lay between the germline ends. CDR3: CASSPPGGGGNQPQHF. CDR3 nucleotides: TGTGCCAGCAGTCCCCCCGGGGGGGGAGGAAATCAGCCCCAGCATTTT.

This chain links TRBV19 with TRBJ2-1; TRBD2 matches 7 bases. The CDR3 sequence is 15 residues long. Germline V gene data show CDR1 as LNHDA and CDR2 as SQIVND (reference sequence). Trimming at V came to 9 bases and at J to 2 bases, leaving 10 bases not matched to a gene. The CDR3 loop reads CASTPDLAAYNEQFF. Written as DNA, the CDR3 is TGTGCCAGCACCCCGGATCTAGCGGCCTACAATGAGCAGTTCTTC.

The rearrangement joins TRBV6-1 to TRBJ2-7; the D gene is possibly TRBD2 (6 bases). The CDR3 is 14 residues long. V was trimmed by 6 bases and J by 7 bases, leaving 19 bases between them. Germline CDR1 is MNHNS and CDR2 is SASEGT. The CDR3 protein is CASREPGGWGEQYF. The CDR3 nucleotides read TGTGCCAGCAGGGAGCCCGGAGGGTGGGGAGAGCAGTACTTC.

The chain joins TRBV14 to TRBJ2-2, with TRBD1 matching over 7 bases. Germline-derived CDR1 and CDR2 are SGHDN and FVKESK. The CDR3 extends over 16 amino acids. Trimming removed 3 bases from V and 4 bases from J; junction bases left unmatched: 8. The CDR3 sequence is CASSQRLAGGTGELFF. CDR3 sequence (DNA): TGTGCCAGCAGCCAGCGGCTAGCAGGGGGCACCGGGGAGCTGTTTTTT.

This clone showed up just a few times. The chain has TRBV4-2 and TRBJ2-7; TRBD2 agrees at 9 bases. The V gene end was trimmed by 2 bases and the J gene end by 2 bases; junction bases not matched to a gene: 4. Germline V gene data show CDR1 as LGHNA and CDR2 as YNFKEQ. The CDR3 sequence is 15 residues long. CDR3 nucleotides: TGTGCCAGCAGCCAACCTAGCGGGGTGACCTACGAGCAGTACTTC. It is translated as CASSQPSGVTYEQYF.

As to this clone: The identical CDR3 is also encoded by other nucleotide sequences in the sample. The chain combines TRBV7-9 with TRBJ1-1, with D perhaps matching TRBD1 (6 bases). CDR3 length equals 13 residues. The V and J ends lost 1 base and 4 bases respectively, with 7 bases between them. Germline V gene sequence: CDR1 SEHNR, CDR2 FQNEAQ (reference sequence). CDR3 loop: CASSLEGGTEAFF. The CDR3 DNA reads TGTGCCAGCAGCTTAGAAGGGGGCACTGAAGCTTTCTTT.

CDR3 DNA sequence: TGTGCCAGCAGCTTACTAGCGGGAGGGCCGAAGACCTACGAGCAGTACTTC. Its translation: CASSLLAGGPKTYEQYF. V usage is TRBV7-2 and J usage is TRBJ2-7, with TRBD2 identical over 12 bases. CDR3 length: 17 residues. Germline values: CDR1 SGHTA, CDR2 FQGNSA. Losses at the gene ends were 2 bases for V and 2 bases for J; bases not matched to a gene: 7.

This chain joins TRBV7-2 and TRBJ2-3; possible D gene TRBD2, 5 bases. V lost 3 bases, J lost 0 bases, and 13 bases lay in between. This CDR3 spans 16 amino acids. Germline V gene lookup returns CDR1 SGHTA and CDR2 FQGNSA. The CDR3 DNA reads as TGTGCCAGCAGCTTCCGTCCCACGGGGAGCACAGATACGCAGTATTTT. This encodes CASSFRPTGSTDTQYF.

The J gene is TRBJ2-3, the V gene TRBV18, with TRBD2 matching over 8 bases. The CDR3 totals 17 residues. The germline gives CDR1 KGHSH, CDR2 LQKENI. V gave up 5 bases and J gave up 3 bases; unmatched junction bases: 13. The CDR3 nucleotides are TGTGCCAGCTCATCGGGACTAGTGGGAGTAGGTACAGATACGCAGTATTTT. Encoded protein: CASSSGLVGVGTDTQYF.